This TCR beta chain was retrieved from a study of molecular identifiers for immune sequencing clone quantification. In regard to this clonotype: The target antigen is unknown. This sequence may be a read error, since a much larger clone differs from it by one base.

CDR1 is MDHEN, CDR2 SYDVKM, per germline. With V trimmed by 6 bases and J by 2 bases, 9 bases remained unmatched. The CDR3 sequence is 15 residues long. Findings and caveats of the study: Clones that had above 20 RNA copies took up over 99% of effector molecules but under 1% in naive cells.

Sorted cells numbering 20,000 to 1,000,000, with 10%, 30% or 50% RNA, yielded the naive CD8 libraries. TCRdb reanalysed the PCR reads using MiXCR and keeps one entry per CDR3 protein. The sample carries over 600,000 distinct CDR3 sequences, 15% to 20% recorded once. The chain employs TRBV28 and TRBJ2-5; 7 nucleotides agree with TRBD1. Sequencing was performed on naive CD8+ T cells from blood, with Jurkat cell RNA spiked in. This sample's subset: FACS-sorted CD8+CD4-CCR7+CD45RA+ naive T cells. This clonotype was obtained from a human donor in good health. Some libraries in this study had Jurkat cell RNA spiked in. The CDR3 loop is CASSSWTGSQETQYF. The CDR3 region has the DNA TGTGCCAGCAGCTCCTGGACAGGCTCGCAAGAGACCCAGTACTTC. The full variable domain, its missing parts supplied by reference TRBV28 and TRBJ2-5, is DVKVTQSSRYLVKRTGEKVFLECVQDMDHENMFWYRQDPGLGLRLIYFSYDVKMKEKGDIPEGYSVSREKKERFSLILESASTNQTSMYLCASSSWTGSQETQYFGPGTRLLVL.